The clone carrying this T cell receptor beta chain was observed a few times. Its antigen is as yet unknown. Gene names and germline match the mouse. The read finishes 1 residue shy of the CDR3 end, and the germline J gene is used to complete it. Sequencing of TCRbeta CDR3 at survey depth gave sequences and template counts. Libraries were prepared by immunoSEQ multiplex PCR; TCRdb keeps only in-frame clonotypes and omits some of them. This table holds roughly 3,000 clones, roughly 43% found once. Time point in this sample: mouse harvest day 14 after allogeneic transplant. Tail vein injection delivered 10^7 T-cell-depleted bone marrow cells and 10^6 splenic CD5+ T cells. This mouse GVHD model was MHC-mismatched B6 to BALB/c, profiled day 7 or 14. The CDR3 has 14 amino acids. Trimming pared 4 bases from V and 7 bases from J, leaving 11 bases between. The germline V gene encodes CDR1 KGHPV and CDR2 FQNQEV (reference sequence).

This sample is drawn from a study of tissue T cells after allogeneic stem cell transplantation. General study findings and limits: Anatomically similar tissues had similar TCR repertoires within each patient. This small cohort was clinically heterogeneous, and sampling depth was a limitation.

The sequence was collected from a female BALB/c mouse given C57BL/6 T cells with graft-versus-host disease after an allogeneic hematopoietic cell transplant. The sample taken for sequencing was gut tissue. This sequence joins TRBV26 and TRBJ1-6, with D perhaps matching TRBD1 (6 bases). Being an ORF, TRBJ1-6 has a function that is uncertain. CDR3 DNA (partial): TGTGCCAGCAGTCGGGGGGGGCGAAATTCGCCCCTCTAC. It encodes CASSRGGRNSPLY. The entire CDR3 reads CASSRGGRNSPLYF.